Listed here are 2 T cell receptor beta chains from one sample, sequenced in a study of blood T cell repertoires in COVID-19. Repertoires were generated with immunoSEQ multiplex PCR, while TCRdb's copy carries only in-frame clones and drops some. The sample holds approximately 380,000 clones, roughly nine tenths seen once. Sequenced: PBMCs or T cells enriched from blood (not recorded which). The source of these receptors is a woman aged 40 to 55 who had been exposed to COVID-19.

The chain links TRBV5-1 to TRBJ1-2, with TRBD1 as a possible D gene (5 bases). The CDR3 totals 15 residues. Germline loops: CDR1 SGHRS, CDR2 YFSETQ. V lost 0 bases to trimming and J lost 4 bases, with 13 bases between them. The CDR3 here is CASSLEAGRVYGYTF. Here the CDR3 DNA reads TGCGCCAGCAGCTTGGAGGCGGGACGGGTCTATGGCTACACCTTC.

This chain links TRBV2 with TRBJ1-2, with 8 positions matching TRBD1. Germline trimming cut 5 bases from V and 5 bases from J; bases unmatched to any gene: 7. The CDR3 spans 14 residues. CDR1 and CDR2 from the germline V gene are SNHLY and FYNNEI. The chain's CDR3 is CASSYDRGAYGYTF. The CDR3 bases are TGTGCCAGCAGTTATGACAGGGGAGCGTATGGCTACACCTTC.